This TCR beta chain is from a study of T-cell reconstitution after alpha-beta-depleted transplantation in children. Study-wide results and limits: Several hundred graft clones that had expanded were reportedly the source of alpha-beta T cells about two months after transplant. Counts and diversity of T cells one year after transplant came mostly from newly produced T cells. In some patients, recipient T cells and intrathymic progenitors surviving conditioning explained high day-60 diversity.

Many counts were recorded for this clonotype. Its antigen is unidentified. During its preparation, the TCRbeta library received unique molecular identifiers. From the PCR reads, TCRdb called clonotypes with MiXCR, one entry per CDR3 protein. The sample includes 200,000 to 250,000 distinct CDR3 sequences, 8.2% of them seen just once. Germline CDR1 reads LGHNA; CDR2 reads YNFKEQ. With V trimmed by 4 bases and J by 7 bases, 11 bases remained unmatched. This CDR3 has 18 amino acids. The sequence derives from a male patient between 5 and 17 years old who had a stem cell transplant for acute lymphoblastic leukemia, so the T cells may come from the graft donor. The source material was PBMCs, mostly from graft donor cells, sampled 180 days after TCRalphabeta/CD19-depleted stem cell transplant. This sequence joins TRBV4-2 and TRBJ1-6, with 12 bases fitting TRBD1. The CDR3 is CASSPGPGQGAQNSPLHF. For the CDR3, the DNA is TGTGCCAGCAGCCCCGGCCCGGGACAGGGGGCGCAGAATTCACCCCTCCACTTT.